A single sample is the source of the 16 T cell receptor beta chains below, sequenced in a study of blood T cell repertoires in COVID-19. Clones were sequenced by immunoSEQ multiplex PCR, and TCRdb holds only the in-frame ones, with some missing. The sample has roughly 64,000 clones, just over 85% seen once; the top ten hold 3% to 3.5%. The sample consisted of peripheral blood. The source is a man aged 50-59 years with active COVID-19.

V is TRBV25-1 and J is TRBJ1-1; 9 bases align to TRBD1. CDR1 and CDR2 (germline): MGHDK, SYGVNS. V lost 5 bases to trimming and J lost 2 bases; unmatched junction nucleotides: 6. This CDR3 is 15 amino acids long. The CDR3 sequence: CASSPWTGDNTEAFF. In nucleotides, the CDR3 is TGTGCCAGCAGTCCTTGGACAGGGGATAACACTGAAGCTTTCTTT.

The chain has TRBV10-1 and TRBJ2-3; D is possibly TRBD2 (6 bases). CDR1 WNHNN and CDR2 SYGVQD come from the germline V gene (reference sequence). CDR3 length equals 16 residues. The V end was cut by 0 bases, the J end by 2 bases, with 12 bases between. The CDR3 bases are TGCGCCAGCAGTGAGTCGGGGGGACTTAACACAGATACGCAGTATTTT. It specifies CASSESGGLNTDTQYF.

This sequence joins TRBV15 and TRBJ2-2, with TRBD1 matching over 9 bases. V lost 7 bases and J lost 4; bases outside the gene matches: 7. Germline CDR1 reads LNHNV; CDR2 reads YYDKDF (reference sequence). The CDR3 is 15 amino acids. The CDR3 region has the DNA TGTGCCACCACCCGGACAGGGGTGTTCACCGGGGAGCTGTTTTTT. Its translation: CATTRTGVFTGELFF.

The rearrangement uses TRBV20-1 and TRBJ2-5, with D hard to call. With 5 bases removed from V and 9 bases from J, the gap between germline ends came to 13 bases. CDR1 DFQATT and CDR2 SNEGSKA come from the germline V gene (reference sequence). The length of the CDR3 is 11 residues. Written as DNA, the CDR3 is TGCAGTGCTCCAAGATCACAACCCCAGTACTTC. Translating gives CSAPRSQPQYF.

Here the CDR3 DNA reads TGTGCCAGCAGCCGCTCGACAGTCGCCGGGGAGCTGTTTTTT. It yields the protein CASSRSTVAGELFF. The chain employs TRBV3-1 (or the pseudogene TRBV3-2) and TRBJ2-2; D might be TRBD1 (5 bases). The germline CDR1 and CDR2 sequences are LGHDT and YNNKEL (reference sequence). Deletions cut 4 bases from V and 6 bases from J, with 12 bases between. CDR3 size: 14 residues.

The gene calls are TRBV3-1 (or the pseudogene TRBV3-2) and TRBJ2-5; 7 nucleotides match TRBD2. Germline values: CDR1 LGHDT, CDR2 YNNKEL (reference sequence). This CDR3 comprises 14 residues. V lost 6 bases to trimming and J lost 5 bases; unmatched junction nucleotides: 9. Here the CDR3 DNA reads TGTGCCAGCAGTCAGCGGGGAGCGGGGGAGACCCAGTACTTC. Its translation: CASSQRGAGETQYF.

For the CDR3, the DNA is TGCGCCAGCAGCACGGAGAATTCAACTAATGAAAAACTGTTTTTT. Translated, it gives CASSTENSTNEKLFF. J is TRBJ1-4 and V is TRBV4-1; D gene uncertain. The V end lost 5 bases, the J end lost 0 bases, and 10 bases lay between the germline ends. The CDR3 is 15 residues long. Looked up from germline, CDR1 is MGHRA and CDR2 is YSYEKL.

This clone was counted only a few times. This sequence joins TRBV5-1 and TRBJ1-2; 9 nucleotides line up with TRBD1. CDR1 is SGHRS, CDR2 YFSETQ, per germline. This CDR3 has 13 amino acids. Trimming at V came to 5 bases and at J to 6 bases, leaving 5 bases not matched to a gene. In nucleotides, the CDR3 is TGCGCCAGCAGTCCCGGGACAGGGAATGGCTACACCTTC. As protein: CASSPGTGNGYTF. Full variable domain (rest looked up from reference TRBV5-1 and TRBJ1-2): KAGVTQTPRYLIKTRGQQVTLSCSPISGHRSVSWYQQTPGQGLQFLFEYFSETQRNKGNFPGRFSGRQFSNSRSEMNVSTLELGDSALYLCASSPGTGNGYTFGSGTRLTVV.

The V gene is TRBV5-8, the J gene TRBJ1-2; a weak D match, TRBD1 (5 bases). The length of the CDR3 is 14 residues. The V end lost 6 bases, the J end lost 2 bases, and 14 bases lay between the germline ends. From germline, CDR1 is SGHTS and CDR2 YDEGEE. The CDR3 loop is CASTTDSNNYGYTF. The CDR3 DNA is TGTGCCAGCACCACAGACAGCAACAACTATGGCTACACCTTC.

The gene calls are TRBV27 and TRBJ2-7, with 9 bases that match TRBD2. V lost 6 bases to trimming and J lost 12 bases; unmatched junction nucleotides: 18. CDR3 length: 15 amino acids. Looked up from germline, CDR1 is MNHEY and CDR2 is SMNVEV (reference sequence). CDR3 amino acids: CASSLTYLLRGGAYF. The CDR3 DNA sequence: TGTGCCAGCAGCCTTACGTACCTCTTGCGCGGGGGGGCGTACTTC.

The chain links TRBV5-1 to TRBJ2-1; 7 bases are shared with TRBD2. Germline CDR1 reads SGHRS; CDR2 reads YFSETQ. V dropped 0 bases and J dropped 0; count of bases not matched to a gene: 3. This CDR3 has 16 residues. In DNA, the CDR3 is TGCGCCAGCAGCTTGGCCGGGACTAACTCCTACAATGAGCAGTTCTTC. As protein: CASSLAGTNSYNEQFF. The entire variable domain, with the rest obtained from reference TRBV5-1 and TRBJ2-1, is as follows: KAGVTQTPRYLIKTRGQQVTLSCSPISGHRSVSWYQQTPGQGLQFLFEYFSETQRNKGNFPGRFSGRQFSNSRSEMNVSTLELGDSALYLCASSLAGTNSYNEQFFGPGTRLTVL.

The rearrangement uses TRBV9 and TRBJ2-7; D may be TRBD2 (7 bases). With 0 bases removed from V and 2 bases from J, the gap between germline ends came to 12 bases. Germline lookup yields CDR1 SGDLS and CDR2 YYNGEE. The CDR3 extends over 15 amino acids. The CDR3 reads CASSVEGGPTYEQYF. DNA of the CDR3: TGTGCCAGCAGCGTAGAGGGGGGGCCGACCTACGAGCAGTACTTC.

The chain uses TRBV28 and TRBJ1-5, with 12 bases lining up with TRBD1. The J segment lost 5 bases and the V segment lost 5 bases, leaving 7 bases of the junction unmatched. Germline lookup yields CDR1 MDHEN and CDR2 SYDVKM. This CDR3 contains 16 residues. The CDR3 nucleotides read TGTGCCAGCAGTCCCGGGACAGGGGGCTGGTATCAGCCCCAGCATTTT. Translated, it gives CASSPGTGGWYQPQHF.

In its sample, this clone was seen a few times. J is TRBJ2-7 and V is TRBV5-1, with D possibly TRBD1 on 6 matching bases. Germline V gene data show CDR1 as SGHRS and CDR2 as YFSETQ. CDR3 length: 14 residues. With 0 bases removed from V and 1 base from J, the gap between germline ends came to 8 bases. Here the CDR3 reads CASSLGQGSYEQYF. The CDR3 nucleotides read TGCGCCAGCAGCTTGGGTCAGGGGTCCTACGAGCAGTACTTC.

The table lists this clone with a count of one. DNA of the CDR3: TGTGCCAGCAGCCAAGATGATAGCGGGAGCAACAATGAGCAGTTCTTC. It specifies CASSQDDSGSNNEQFF. The genes are TRBV3-1 (or the pseudogene TRBV3-2) and TRBJ2-1, with 9 bases aligning to TRBD2. V shed 0 bases and J 5 bases; nucleotides not matched to a gene: 5. Per germline, CDR1 LGHDT and CDR2 YNNKEL (reference sequence). The CDR3 runs 16 residues.

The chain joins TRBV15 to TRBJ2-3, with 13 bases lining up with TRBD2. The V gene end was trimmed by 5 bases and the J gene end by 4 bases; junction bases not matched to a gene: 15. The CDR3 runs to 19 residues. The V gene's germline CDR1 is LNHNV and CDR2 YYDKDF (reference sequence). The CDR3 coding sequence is TGTGCCACCAGCCGAGCCACAGGACTAGCGGGAGTCGGCGCAGATACGCAGTATTTT. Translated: CATSRATGLAGVGADTQYF.